This T cell receptor (beta chain) was obtained from a study of shared T cell receptors in the human thymus. V was clipped by 3 bases and J by 0 bases, with 20 bases between them. This CDR3 spans 18 amino acids. Germline CDR1 reads LNHDA; CDR2 reads SQIVND (reference sequence). This table comes from immunoSEQ multiplex PCR, and its TCRdb copy is limited to in-frame clones, with some not included. The data hold hundreds of thousands of clones, with around 87% observed a single time. This sample was shared with a second study, whose subject was human thymus T cells. This second study says: The thymus tissue came from resections taken during corrective heart surgery. Thymic and blood repertoires seemed to show skewed V and J gene use.

The receptor was isolated from a boy under three years old with a congenital heart defect. The sequencing sample was made of thymocytes. The chain is built from TRBV19 and TRBJ1-1; D not resolved. In nucleotides, the CDR3 is TGTGCCAGTAGTATCCGCCGGGGAGTGATTCGCATGAACACTGAAGCTTTCTTT. Encoded protein: CASSIRRGVIRMNTEAFF.